A selection of T cell receptor beta chains follows, all from one sample in a study of shared clonotypes between healthy human individuals. Profiled with immunoSEQ multiplex PCR; TCRdb holds only in-frame clones, not every one. The sample lists 1 million to 1.2 million clones; approximately 80% were seen once. Material: memory CD4+ T cells from PBMCs. These receptors were taken from a man younger than 35 in good health. Some clones in this sample may be carry-over from other donors' samples. CDR3s include the opening cysteine and the closing phenylalanine or tryptophan. The D gene is left open where the match is weak. The size entry is marked missing in some rows and otherwise reads once, few, many or a size class.

J | D | V | size | DNA | CDR3
TRBJ1-1 | NA | TRBV2 | NA | TGTGCCAGCAGTGCCCAAGGCAACACTGAAGCTTTCTTT | CASSAQGNTEAFF
TRBJ2-7 | NA | TRBV11-2 | few | TGTGCCAGCAGCTTAGCGAGGGAGCGATGGTACGAGCAGTACTTC | CASSLARERWYEQYF
TRBJ2-1 | TRBD1 | TRBV29-1 | NA | TGCAGCGTTTCAGGGGGCTACAATGAGCAGTTCTTC | CSVSGGYNEQFF
TRBJ2-1 | NA | TRBV5-1 | NA | TGCGCCAGCAGCTTGCCACAGAATTACAATGAGCAGTTCTTC | CASSLPQNYNEQFF
TRBJ2-2 | NA | TRBV7-6 | NA | TGTGCCAGCAGCCTAGCGAGGGGATCGAACACCGGGGAGCTGTTTTTT | CASSLARGSNTGELFF
TRBJ1-1 | NA | TRBV5-1 | NA | TGCGCCAGCAGCTTGGTGCGGGATATGAACACTGAAGCTTTCTTT | CASSLVRDMNTEAFF
TRBJ1-1 | NA | TRBV29-1 | NA | TGCAGCGCCAATGGGGGGTTCCTCACTGAAGCTTTCTTT | CSANGGFLTEAFF
TRBJ1-2 | NA | TRBV28 | NA | TGTGCCAGCAGTTCAAACCTTCGGGGTAGGGGCTACACCTTC | CASSSNLRGRGYTF
TRBJ1-5 | NA | TRBV27 | NA | TGTGCCAGCGGGTTCGCTAGGCCCCAGCATTTT | CASGFARPQHF
TRBJ2-7 | NA | TRBV5-4 | NA | TGTGCCAGCAGCTGGACGAAGGGGTTCCGACCCTACGAGCAGTACTTC | CASSWTKGFRPYEQYF
TRBJ1-5 | TRBD1 | TRBV10-2 | NA | TGCGCCAGCAGGGACAGGGGGGACGTTCAGCCCCAGCATTTT | CASRDRGDVQPQHF
TRBJ1-2 | TRBD1 | TRBV5-1 | NA | TGCGCCAGCAGCGAACAGGGGTCTAACTATGGCTACACCTTC | CASSEQGSNYGYTF
TRBJ2-5 | TRBD1 | TRBV5-1 | NA | TGCGCCAGCAGCTTGAACAGGGGCTGGGAGACCCAGTACTTC | CASSLNRGWETQYF
TRBJ1-2 | NA | TRBV11-2 | few | TGTGCCAGCAGCTCCGAGATTGTTGGCTACACCTTC | CASSSEIVGYTF
TRBJ2-4 | NA | TRBV28 | NA | TGTGCCAGCAGCCCACCCAGGGCGGCGGCCAAAAACATTCAGTACTTC | CASSPPRAAAKNIQYF
TRBJ2-7 | NA | TRBV19 | NA | TGTGCCAGTAGTTGGGGCGGGGAAGAGCAGTACTTC | CASSWGGEEQYF
TRBJ2-1 | TRBD2 | TRBV6-5 | NA | TGTGCCAGCAGATTAGCGGGAGCCTCCTACAATGAGCAGTTCTTC | CASRLAGASYNEQFF
TRBJ2-5 | NA | TRBV19 | once | TGTGCCAGTAGTATAGGTCGACAGGGAGGAGAGACCCAGTACTTC | CASSIGRQGGETQYF
TRBJ1-2 | NA | TRBV30 | NA | TGTGCCTGGAGTGTGTGGCAGAACTATGGCTACACCTTC | CAWSVWQNYGYTF
TRBJ2-7 | NA | TRBV6-5 | NA | TGTGCCAGCAGTTACGGGTGGGGTTTGTACGAGCAGTACTTC | CASSYGWGLYEQYF
TRBJ1-4 | NA | TRBV5-4 | many | TGTGCCAGCAGCCGAGACGGGGGGACTCTGAATGAAAAACTGTTTTTT | CASSRDGGTLNEKLFF
TRBJ2-1 | NA | TRBV15 | NA | TGTGCCACCAGCAGAGAAGTAGGGCGGACGTACAATGAGCAGTTCTTC | CATSREVGRTYNEQFF
TRBJ2-2 | TRBD2 | TRBV5-6 | NA | TGTGCCAGCAGTTCCCTAGCGGGTCTGAACACCGGGGAGCTGTTTTTT | CASSSLAGLNTGELFF
TRBJ1-1 | NA | TRBV7-9 | NA | TGTGCCGGCAGCTTAGCCGGGCAGCCGGGCCCCACTGAAGCTTTCTTT | CAGSLAGQPGPTEAFF
TRBJ1-1 | NA | TRBV5-4 | few | TGTGCCAGCAGTTCCGGACGGACTGAAGCTTTCTTT | CASSSGRTEAFF
TRBJ2-5 | TRBD2 | TRBV28 | NA | TGTGCCAGCGCCGGGGGGTGGAAAAAGACCCAGTACTTC | CASAGGWKKTQYF
TRBJ1-1 | NA | TRBV7-9 | NA | TGTGCCAGCAGCCTCGACATGAACACTGAAGCTTTCTTT | CASSLDMNTEAFF
TRBJ1-2 | NA | TRBV29-1 | NA | TGCAGCGCTACCGTCCAGGGACGGAGCTACACCTTC | CSATVQGRSYTF
TRBJ1-4 | NA | TRBV7-2 | NA | TGTGCCAGCAGCTCCCGGGAACGACATCGAGAAAAACTGTTTTTT | CASSSRERHREKLFF
TRBJ2-4 | TRBD2 | TRBV18 | few | TGTGCCAGCTCACCACAAGCTAGCGGGAGTTCTAAAGGGAACATTCAGTACTTC | CASSPQASGSSKGNIQYF
TRBJ2-7 | TRBD1 | TRBV15 | NA | TGTGCCACCAGCAGGTACGGACAGGGGACGCACGAGCAGTACTTC | CATSRYGQGTHEQYF
TRBJ1-1 | NA | TRBV5-1 | NA | TGCGCCAGTTCGGAACAAACAACGAACACTGAAGCTTTCTTT | CASSEQTTNTEAFF